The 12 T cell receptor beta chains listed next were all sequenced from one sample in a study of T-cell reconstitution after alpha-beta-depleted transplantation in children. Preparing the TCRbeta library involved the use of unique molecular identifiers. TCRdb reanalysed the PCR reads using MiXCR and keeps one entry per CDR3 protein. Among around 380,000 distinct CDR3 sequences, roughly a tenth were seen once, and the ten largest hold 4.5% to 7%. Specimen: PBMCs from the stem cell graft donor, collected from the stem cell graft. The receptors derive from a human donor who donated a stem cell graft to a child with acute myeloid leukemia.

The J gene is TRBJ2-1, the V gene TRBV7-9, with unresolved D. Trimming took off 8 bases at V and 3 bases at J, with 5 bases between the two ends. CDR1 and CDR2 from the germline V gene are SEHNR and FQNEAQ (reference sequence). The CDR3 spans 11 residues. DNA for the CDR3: TGTGCCAGCTTACGCTACAATGAGCAGTTCTTC. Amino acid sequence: CASLRYNEQFF.

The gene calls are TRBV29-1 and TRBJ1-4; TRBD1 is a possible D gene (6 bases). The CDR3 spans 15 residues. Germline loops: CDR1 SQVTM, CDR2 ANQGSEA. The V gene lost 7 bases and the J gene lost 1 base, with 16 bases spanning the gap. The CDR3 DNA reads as TGCAGCGCCCGGGGAAAGGGGGGAACTAATGAAAAACTGTTTTTT. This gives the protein CSARGKGGTNEKLFF.

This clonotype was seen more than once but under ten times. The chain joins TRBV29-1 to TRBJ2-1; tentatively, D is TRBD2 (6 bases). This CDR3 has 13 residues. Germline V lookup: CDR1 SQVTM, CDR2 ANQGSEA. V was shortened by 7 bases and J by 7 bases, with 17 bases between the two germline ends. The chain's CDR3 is CSAGPVRGNEQFF. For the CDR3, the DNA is TGCAGCGCTGGGCCCGTGCGGGGTAATGAGCAGTTCTTC.

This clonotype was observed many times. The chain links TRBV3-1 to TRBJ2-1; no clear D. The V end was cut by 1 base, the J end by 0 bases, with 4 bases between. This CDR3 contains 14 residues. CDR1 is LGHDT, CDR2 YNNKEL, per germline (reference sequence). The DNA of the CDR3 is TGTGCCAGCAGCCAAGGGAGCTCCTACAATGAGCAGTTCTTC. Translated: CASSQGSSYNEQFF.

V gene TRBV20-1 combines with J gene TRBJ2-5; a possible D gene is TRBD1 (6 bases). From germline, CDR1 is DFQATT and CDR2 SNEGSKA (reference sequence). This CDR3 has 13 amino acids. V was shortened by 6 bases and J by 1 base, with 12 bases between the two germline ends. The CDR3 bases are TGCAGTGCGGGTCCGACAGGCCAAGAGACCCAGTACTTC. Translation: CSAGPTGQETQYF.

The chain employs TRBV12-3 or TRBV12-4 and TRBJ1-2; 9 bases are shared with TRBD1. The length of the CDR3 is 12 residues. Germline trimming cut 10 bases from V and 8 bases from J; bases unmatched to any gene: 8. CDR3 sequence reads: CATGTGQGGYTF. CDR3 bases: TGTGCCACCGGGACAGGGCAGGGCGGCTACACCTTC.

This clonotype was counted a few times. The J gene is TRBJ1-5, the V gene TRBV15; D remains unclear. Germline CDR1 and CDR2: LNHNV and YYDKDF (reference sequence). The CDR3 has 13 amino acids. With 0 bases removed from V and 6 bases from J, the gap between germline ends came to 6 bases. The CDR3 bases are TGTGCCACCAGCAGAGATGGGGTTCAGCCCCAGCATTTT. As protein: CATSRDGVQPQHF.

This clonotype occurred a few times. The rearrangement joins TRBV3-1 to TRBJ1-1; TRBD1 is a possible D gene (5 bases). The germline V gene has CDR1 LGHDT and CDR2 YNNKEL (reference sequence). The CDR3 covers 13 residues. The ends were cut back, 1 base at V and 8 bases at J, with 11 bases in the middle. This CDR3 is CASSQAQVAEAFF. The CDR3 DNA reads TGTGCCAGCAGCCAAGCACAGGTCGCAGAAGCTTTCTTT. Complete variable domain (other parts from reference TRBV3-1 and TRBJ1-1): DTAVSQTPKYLVTQMGNDKSIKCEQNLGHDTMYWYKQDSKKFLKIMFSYNNKELIINETVPNRFSPKSPDKAHLNLHINSLELGDSAVYFCASSQAQVAEAFFGQGTRLTVV.

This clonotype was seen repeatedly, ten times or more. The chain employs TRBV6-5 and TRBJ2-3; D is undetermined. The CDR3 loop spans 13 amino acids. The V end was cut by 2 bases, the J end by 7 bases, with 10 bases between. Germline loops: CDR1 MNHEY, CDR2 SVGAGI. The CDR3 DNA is TGTGCCAGCAGTTACAAAGGGCGAAATACGCAGTATTTT. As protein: CASSYKGRNTQYF.

Here the CDR3 DNA reads TGTGCCAGCAGCGCCCGACAGGGAGGTCAGCCCCAGCATTTT. Amino acid sequence: CASSARQGGQPQHF. V and J are TRBV2 and TRBJ1-5; 7 bases are shared with TRBD1. This CDR3 comprises 14 residues. J lost 6 bases, V lost 6 bases, and 8 bases had no gene match. Germline V gene sequence: CDR1 SNHLY, CDR2 FYNNEI.

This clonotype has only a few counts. The CDR3 loop is CASSQGPRQGGFSNQPQHF. The CDR3 bases are TGCGCCAGCAGCCAAGGCCCCCGACAGGGGGGTTTTAGCAATCAGCCCCAGCATTTT. The chain combines TRBV4-1 with TRBJ1-5; TRBD1 aligns across 9 bases. CDR3 length: 19 amino acids. In germline, CDR1 is MGHRA, CDR2 YSYEKL. Losses at the gene ends were 1 base for V and 0 bases for J; bases not matched to a gene: 10.

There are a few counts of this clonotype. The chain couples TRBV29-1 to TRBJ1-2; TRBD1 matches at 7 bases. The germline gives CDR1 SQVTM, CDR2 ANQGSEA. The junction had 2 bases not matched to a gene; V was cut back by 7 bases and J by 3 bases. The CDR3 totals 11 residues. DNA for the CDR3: TGCAGCGCTGACAGGGACTATGGCTACACCTTC. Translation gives CSADRDYGYTF.